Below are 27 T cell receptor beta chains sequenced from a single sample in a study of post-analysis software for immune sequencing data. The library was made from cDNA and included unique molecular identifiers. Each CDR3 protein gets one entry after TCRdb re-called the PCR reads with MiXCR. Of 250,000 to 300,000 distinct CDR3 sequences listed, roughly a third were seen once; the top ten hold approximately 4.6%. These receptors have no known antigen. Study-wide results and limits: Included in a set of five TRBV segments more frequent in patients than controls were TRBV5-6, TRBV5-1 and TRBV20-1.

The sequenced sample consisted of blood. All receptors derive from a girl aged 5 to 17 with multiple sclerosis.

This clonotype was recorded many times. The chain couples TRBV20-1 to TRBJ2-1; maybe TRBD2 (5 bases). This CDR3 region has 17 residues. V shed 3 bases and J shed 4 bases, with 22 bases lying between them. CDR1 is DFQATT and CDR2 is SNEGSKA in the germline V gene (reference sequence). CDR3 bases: TGCAGTGCTAGCCCCCGGAGGCTAGCAGCTCTGTACAATGAGCAGTTCTTC. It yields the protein CSASPRRLAALYNEQFF.

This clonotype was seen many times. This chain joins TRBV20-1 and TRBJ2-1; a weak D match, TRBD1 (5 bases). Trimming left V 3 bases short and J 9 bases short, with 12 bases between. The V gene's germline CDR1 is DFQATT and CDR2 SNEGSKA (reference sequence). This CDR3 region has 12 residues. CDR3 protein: CSARPTETEQFF. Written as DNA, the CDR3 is TGCAGTGCTAGGCCGACAGAGACTGAGCAGTTCTTC.

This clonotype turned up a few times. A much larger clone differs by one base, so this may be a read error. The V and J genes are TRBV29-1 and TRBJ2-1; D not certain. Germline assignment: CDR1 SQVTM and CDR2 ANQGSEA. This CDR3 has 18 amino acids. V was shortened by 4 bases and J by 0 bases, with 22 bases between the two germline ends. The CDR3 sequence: CSVGASSLSNSSYNEQFF. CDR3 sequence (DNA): TGCAGCGTTGGGGCCAGCAGCTTAAGCAATAGCTCCTACAATGAGCAGTTCTTC.

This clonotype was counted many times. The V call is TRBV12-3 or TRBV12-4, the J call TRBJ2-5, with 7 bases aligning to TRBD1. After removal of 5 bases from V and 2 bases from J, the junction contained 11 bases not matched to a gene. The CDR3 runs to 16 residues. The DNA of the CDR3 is TGTGCCAGCAGTCCTGGGACAGAAATCCTACAAGAGACCCAGTACTTC. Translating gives CASSPGTEILQETQYF.

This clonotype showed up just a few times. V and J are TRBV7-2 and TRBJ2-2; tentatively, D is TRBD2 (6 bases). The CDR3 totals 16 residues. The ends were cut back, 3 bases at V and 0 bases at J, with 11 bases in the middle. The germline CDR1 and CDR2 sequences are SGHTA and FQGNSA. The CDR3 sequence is CASSFSLASNTGELFF. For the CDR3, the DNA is TGTGCCAGCAGCTTTAGCCTAGCGTCGAACACCGGGGAGCTGTTTTTT.

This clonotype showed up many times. As DNA, the CDR3 is TGTGCCAGCAGCTTAGATATGGGCAGGGTGACAGATACGCAGTATTTT. Its protein product is CASSLDMGRVTDTQYF. The rearrangement links TRBV7-6 to TRBJ2-3; tentative D call: TRBD1 (5 bases). Trimming took off 1 base at V and 3 bases at J, with 14 bases between the two ends. The CDR3 covers 16 residues. Germline CDR1 SGHVS, CDR2 FNYEAQ. Full variable domain (remainder filled in from reference TRBV7-6 and TRBJ2-3): GAGVSQSPRYKVTKRGQDVALRCDPISGHVSLYWYRQALGQGPEFLTYFNYEAQQDKSGLPNDRFSAERPEGSISTLTIQRTEQRDSAMYRCASSLDMGRVTDTQYFGPGTRLTVL.

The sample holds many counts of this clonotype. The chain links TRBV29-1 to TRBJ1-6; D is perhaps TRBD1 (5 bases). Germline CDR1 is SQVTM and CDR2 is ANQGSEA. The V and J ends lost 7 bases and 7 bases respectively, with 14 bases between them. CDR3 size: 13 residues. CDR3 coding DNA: TGCAGCGCCGCCGACAGCGACAATTCACCCCTCCACTTT. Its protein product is CSAADSDNSPLHF.

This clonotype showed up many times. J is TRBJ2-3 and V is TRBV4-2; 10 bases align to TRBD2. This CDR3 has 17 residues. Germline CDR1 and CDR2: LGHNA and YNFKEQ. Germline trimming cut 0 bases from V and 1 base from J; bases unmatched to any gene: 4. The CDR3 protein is CASSQEEAGGGTDTQYF. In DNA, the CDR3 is TGTGCCAGCAGCCAAGAGGAAGCGGGAGGGGGCACAGATACGCAGTATTTT.

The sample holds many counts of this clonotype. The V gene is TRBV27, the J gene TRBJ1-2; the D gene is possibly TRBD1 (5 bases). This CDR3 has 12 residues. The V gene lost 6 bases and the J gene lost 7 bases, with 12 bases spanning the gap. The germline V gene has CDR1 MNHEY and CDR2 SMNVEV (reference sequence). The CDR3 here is CASSKNGGGYTF. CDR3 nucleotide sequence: TGTGCCAGCAGCAAAAACGGGGGTGGCTACACCTTC.

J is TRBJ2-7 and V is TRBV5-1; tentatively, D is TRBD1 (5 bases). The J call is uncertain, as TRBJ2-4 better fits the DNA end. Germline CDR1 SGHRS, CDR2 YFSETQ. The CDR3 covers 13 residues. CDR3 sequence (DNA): TGCGCCAGCAGCTTATTGGGGCAGAACATTCAGTACTTC. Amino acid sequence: CASSLLGQNIQYF.

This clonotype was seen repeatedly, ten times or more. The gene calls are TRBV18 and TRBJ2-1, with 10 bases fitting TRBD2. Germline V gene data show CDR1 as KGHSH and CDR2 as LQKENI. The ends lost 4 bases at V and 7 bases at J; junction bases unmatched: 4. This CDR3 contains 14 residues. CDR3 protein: CASSLQREGNEQFF. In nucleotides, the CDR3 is TGTGCCAGCTCACTACAGCGGGAGGGTAATGAGCAGTTCTTC.

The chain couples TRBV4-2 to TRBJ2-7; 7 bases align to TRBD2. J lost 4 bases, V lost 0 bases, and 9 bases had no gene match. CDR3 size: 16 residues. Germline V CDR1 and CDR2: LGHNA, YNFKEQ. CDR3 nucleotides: TGTGCCAGCAGCCAAGATTTGGGGGACTACCTATACGAGCAGTACTTC. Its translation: CASSQDLGDYLYEQYF.

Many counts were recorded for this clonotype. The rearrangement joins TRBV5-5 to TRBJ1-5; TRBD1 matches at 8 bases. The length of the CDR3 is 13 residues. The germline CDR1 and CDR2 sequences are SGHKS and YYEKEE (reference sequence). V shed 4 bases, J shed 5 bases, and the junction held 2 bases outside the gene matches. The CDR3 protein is CASSRQGYQPQHF. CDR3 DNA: TGTGCCAGCAGCCGACAGGGGTATCAGCCCCAGCATTTT.

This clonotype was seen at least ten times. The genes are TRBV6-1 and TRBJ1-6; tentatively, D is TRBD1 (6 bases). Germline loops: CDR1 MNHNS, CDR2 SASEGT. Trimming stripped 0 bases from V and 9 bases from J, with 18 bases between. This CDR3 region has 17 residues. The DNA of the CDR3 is TGTGCCAGCAGTGAAGCGTCAGGACAGTTGAATCCTTCACCCCTCCACTTT. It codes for CASSEASGQLNPSPLHF.

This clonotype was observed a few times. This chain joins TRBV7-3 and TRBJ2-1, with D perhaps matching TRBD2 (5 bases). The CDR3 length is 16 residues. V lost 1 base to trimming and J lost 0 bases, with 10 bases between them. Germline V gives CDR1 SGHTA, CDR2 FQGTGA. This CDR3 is CASSLNGELSYNEQFF. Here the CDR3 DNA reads TGTGCCAGCAGCTTAAATGGGGAGCTCTCCTACAATGAGCAGTTCTTC.

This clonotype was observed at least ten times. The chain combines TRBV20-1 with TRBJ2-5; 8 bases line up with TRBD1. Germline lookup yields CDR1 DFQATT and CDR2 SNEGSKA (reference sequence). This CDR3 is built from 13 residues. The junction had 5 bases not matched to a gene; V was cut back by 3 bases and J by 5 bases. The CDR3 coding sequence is TGCAGTGCTAGGCAGGGGGCGGGGGAGACCCAGTACTTC. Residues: CSARQGAGETQYF.

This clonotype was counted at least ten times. The CDR3, as DNA: TGTGCCAGCAGTGAACGCACTGAAGCTTTCTTT. Amino acid sequence: CASSERTEAFF. The chain carries TRBV2 and TRBJ1-1; no firm D call. Trimming cost V 2 bases and J 4 bases, with 2 bases left between them. The CDR3 is made up of 11 amino acids. Germline CDR1 is SNHLY and CDR2 is FYNNEI. Variable domain in full (rest from reference TRBV2 and TRBJ1-1): EPEVTQTPSHQVTQMGQEVILRCVPISNHLYFYWYRQILGQKVEFLVSFYNNEISEKSEIFDDQFSVERPDGSNFTLKIRSTKLEDSAMYFCASSERTEAFFGQGTRLTVV.

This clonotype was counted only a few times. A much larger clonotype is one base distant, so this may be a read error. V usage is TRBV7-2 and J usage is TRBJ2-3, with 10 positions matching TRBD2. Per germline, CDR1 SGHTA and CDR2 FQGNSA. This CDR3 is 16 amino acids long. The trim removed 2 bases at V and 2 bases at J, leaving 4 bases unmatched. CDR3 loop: CASSLSGLATTDTQYF. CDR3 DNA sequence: TGTGCCAGCAGCTTATCGGGACTAGCGACCACAGATACGCAGTATTTT.

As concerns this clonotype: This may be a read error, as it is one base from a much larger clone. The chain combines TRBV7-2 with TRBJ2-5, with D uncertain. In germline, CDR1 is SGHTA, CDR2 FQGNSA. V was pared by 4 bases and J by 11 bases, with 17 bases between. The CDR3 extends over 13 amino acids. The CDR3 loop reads CASSSPSSNEQYF. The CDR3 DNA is TGTGCCAGCAGCTCCCCAAGTAGTAATGAGCAGTACTTC. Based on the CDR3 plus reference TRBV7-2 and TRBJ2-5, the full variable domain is GAGVSQSPSNKVTEKGKDVELRCDPISGHTALYWYRQSLGQGLEFLIYFQGNSAPDKSGLPSDRFSAERTGGSVSTLTIQRTQQEDSAVYLCASSSPSSNEQYFGPGTRLLVL.

The CDR3 bases are TGCAGTGCTCGCCACCCGGGACTGGCACGCGACGAGCAGTACTTC. Amino acid sequence: CSARHPGLARDEQYF. The chain is built from TRBV20-1 and TRBJ2-5; possible D gene TRBD2, 6 bases. The J call may be faulty, since TRBJ2-7 better matches the DNA end. CDR1 is DFQATT and CDR2 is SNEGSKA in the germline V gene (reference sequence). The CDR3 runs 15 residues.

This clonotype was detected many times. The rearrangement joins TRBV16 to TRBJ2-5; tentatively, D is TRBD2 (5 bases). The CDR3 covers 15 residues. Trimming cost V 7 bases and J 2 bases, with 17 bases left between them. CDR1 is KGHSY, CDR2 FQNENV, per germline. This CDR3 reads CASIPRRSGQETQYF. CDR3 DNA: TGTGCCAGCATCCCTCGCCGTTCGGGGCAAGAGACCCAGTACTTC.

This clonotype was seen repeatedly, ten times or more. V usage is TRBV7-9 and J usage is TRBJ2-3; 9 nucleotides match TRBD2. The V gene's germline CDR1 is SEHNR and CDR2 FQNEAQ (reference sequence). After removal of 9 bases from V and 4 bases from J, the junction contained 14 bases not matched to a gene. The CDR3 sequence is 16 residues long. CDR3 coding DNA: TGTGCCAGTGGTCTCGGTGCGGGAGGGCCCTCAGATACGCAGTATTTT. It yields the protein CASGLGAGGPSDTQYF.

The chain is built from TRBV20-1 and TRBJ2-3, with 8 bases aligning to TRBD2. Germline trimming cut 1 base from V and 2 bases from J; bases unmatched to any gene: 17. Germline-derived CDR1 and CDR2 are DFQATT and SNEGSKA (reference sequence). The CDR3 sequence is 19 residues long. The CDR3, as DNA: TGCAGTGCTAGAGTAGGACTAGCTCCTCTCAGAGGGCCCACAGATACGCAGTATTTT. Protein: CSARVGLAPLRGPTDTQYF.

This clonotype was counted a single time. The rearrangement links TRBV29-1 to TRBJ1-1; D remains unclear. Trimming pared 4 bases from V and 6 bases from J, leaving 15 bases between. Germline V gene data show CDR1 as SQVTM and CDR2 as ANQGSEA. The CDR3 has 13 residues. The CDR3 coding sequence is TGCAGCGTTGCCCCGAAGCTAGGACCTGAAGCTTTCTTT. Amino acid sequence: CSVAPKLGPEAFF.

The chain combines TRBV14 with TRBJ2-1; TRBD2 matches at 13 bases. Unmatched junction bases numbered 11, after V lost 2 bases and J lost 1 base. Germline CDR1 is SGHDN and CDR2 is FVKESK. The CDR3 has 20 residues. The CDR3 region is CASSQLTVTSGRVSYNEQFF. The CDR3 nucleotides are TGTGCCAGCAGCCAACTCACCGTCACTAGCGGGAGGGTATCCTACAATGAGCAGTTCTTC.

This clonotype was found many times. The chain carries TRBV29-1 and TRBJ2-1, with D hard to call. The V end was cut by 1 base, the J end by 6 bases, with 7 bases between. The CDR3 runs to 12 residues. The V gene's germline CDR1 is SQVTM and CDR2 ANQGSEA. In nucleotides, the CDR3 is TGCAGCGTTGAAGGCCCCAGCAATGAGCAGTTCTTC. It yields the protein CSVEGPSNEQFF.

CDR3 nucleotide sequence: TGTGCCAGCAGCTCGGGAGGGGAGGGCTATGGCTACACCTTC. Encoded protein: CASSSGGEGYGYTF. The chain couples TRBV7-9 to TRBJ1-2, with D maybe TRBD1 (5 bases). Trimming stripped 4 bases from V and 4 bases from J, with 13 bases between. Germline V CDR1 and CDR2: SEHNR, FQNEAQ (reference sequence). The CDR3 sequence is 14 residues long.